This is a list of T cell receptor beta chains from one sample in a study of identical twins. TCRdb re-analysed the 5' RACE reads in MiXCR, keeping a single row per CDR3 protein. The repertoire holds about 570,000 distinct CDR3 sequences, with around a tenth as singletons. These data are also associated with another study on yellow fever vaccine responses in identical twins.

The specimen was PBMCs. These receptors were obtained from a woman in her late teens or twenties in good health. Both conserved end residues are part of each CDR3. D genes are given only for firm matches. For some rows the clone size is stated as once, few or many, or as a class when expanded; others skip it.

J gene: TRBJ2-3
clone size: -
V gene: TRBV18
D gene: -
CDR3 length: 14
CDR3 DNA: TGTGCCAGCTCACCCACCTTTAGCACAGATACGCAGTATTTT
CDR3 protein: CASSPTFSTDTQYF

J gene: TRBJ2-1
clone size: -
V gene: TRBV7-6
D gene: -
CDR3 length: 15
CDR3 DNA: TGTGCCAGCAGCTTAAAGGGTCCTCTATACAATGAGCAGTTCTTC
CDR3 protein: CASSLKGPLYNEQFF

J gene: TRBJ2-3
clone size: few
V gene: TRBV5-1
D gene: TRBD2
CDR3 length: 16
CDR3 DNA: TGCGCCAGCAGCTTGGCTAGCGGAGGGGTCACAGATACGCAGTATTTT
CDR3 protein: CASSLASGGVTDTQYF

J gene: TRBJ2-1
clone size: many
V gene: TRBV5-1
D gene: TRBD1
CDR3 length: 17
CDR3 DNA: TGCGCCAGCAGCTTGGGGGTGCGTCAGGGGGCTTGGAGTGAGCAGTTCTTC
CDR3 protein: CASSLGVRQGAWSEQFF

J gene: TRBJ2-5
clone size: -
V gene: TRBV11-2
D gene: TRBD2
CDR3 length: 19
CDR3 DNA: TGTGCCAGCAGCTTTCAGCTAGCGGGAGGGTTGGGCCGGGGGCAGACCCAGTACTTC
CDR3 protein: CASSFQLAGGLGRGQTQYF

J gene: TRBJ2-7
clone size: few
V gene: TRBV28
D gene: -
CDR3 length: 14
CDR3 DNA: TGTGCCAGCAGTTTCACAGCGTACTCCTACGAGCAGTACTTC
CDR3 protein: CASSFTAYSYEQYF

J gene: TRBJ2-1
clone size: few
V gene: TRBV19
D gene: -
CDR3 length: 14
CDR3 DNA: TGTGCCAGCTCTAAGGAGGGGTTCGGGGATGAGCAGTTCTTC
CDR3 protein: CASSKEGFGDEQFF

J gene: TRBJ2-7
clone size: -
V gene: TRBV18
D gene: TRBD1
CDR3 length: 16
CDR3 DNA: TGTGCCAGCTCACCCAAGACAGGGGTGCACTCCTACGAGCAGTACTTC
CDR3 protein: CASSPKTGVHSYEQYF

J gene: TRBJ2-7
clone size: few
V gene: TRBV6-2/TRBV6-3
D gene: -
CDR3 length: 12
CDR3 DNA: TGTGCCAGCAGTTACAACGATTACGAGCAGTACTTC
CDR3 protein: CASSYNDYEQYF

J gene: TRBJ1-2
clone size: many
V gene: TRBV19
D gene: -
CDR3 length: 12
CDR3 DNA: TGTGCCAGTACCTACGGAATCGATGGCTACACCTTC
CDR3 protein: CASTYGIDGYTF

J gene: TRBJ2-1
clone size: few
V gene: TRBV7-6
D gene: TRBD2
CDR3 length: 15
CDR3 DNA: TGTGCCAGCAGCTTAGGGTTGGGACTAGGTTACGAGCAGTTCTTC
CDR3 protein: CASSLGLGLGYEQFF

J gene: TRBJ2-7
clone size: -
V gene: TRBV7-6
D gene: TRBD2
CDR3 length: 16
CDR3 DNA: TGTGCCAGCAGTCAAACAGAGGGCGGGGGGTCCTACGAGCAGTACTTC
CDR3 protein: CASSQTEGGGSYEQYF

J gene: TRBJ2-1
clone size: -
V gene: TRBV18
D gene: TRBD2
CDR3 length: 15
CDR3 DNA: TGTGCCAGCTCACCTAGCGGGGACTCCTACAATGAGCAGTTCTTC
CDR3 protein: CASSPSGDSYNEQFF

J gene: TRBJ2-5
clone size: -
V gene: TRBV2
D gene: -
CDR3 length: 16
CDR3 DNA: TGTGCCAGCAAATTGCAGGGGATCCTGCCCCAAGAGACCCAGTACTTC
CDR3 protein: CASKLQGILPQETQYF

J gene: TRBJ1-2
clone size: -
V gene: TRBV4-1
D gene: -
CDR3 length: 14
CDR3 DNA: TGCGCCAGCAGCCAAGAGGGCCGTCCTTATGGCTACACCTTC
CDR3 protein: CASSQEGRPYGYTF

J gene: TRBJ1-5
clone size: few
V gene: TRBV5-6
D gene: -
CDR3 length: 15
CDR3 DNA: TGTGCCAGCAGCTTGCGGGGAATGAGCAATCAGCCCCAGCATTTT
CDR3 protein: CASSLRGMSNQPQHF

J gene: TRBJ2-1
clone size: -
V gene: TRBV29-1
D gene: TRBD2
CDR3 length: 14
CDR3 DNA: TGCAGCGCAGAGGGACTAGTAGTGTACAATGAGCAGTTCTTC
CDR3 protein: CSAEGLVVYNEQFF

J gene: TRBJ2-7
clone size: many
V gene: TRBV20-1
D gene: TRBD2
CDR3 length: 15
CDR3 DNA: TGCAGTGCTAGAGGAGGACTAGCGGGTCTCTACGAGCAGTACTTC
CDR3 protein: CSARGGLAGLYEQYF

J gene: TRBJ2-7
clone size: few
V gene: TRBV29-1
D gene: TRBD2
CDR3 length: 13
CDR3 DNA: TGCAGCGTTGAAGGGGGGGGGACCTACGAGCAGTACTTC
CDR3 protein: CSVEGGGTYEQYF

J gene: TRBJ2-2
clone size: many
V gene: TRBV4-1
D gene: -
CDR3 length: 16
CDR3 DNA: TGCGCCAGCAGCCAAGGTCCGGTCGCGAACACCGGGGAGCTGTTTTTT
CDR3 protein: CASSQGPVANTGELFF

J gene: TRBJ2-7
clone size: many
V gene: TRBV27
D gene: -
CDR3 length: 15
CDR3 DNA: TGTGCCAGCAGTCCCATCTTAAGGGATACCTACGAGCAGTACTTC
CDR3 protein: CASSPILRDTYEQYF

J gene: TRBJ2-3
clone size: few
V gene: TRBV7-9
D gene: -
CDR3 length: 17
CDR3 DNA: TGTGCCAGCAGCCACCTCCCCGGCAGGCTTAGCACAGATACGCAGTATTTT
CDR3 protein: CASSHLPGRLSTDTQYF

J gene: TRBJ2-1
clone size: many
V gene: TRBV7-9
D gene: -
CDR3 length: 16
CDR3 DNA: TGTGCCAGCAGCTCCAGGTTGGGAAGCTCCTACAATGAGCAGTTCTTC
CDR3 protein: CASSSRLGSSYNEQFF

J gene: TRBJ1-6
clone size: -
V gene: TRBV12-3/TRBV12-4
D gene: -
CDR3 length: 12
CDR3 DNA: TGTGCCAGCAGTTCTCAAAGCTCACCCCTCCACTTT
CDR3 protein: CASSSQSSPLHF

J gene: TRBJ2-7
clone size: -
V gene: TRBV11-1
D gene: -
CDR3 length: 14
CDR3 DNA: TGTGCCAGCAGCCAAGGGACAAAACGTGGCGAGCAGTACTTC
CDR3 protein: CASSQGTKRGEQYF

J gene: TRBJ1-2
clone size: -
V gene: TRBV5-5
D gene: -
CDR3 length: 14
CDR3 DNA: TGTGCCAGCAGGGATCCAACGGGGGCGCGAGGCTACACCTTC
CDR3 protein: CASRDPTGARGYTF

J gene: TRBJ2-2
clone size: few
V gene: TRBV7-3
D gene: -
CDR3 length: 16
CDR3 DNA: TGTGCCAGCAGCTTACCGGGACCCACGAACACCGGGGAGCTGTTTTTT
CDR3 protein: CASSLPGPTNTGELFF

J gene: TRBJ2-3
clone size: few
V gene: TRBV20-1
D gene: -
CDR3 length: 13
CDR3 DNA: TGCAGTGCTTACGACATGGGCACAGATACGCAGTATTTT
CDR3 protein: CSAYDMGTDTQYF

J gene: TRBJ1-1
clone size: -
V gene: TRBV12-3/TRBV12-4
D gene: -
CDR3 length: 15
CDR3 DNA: TGTGCCAGCAGTTTGGCGGCAGTCATGAACACTGAAGCTTTCTTT
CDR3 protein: CASSLAAVMNTEAFF

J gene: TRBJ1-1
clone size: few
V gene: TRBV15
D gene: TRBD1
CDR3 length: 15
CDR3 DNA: TGTGCCACCAGCCCCAGCGACAGGGTTCTAACTGAAGCTTTCTTT
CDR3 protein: CATSPSDRVLTEAFF

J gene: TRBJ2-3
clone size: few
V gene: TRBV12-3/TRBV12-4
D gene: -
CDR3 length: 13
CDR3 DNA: TGTGCCAGCAGTTTCGCTAGACGAGATACGCAGTATTTT
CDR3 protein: CASSFARRDTQYF

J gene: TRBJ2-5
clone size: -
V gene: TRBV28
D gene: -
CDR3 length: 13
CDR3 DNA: TGTGCCAGCAGTTTCCGGGCAGGGGAGACCCAGTACTTC
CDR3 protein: CASSFRAGETQYF